This is a list of T cell receptor beta chains from one sample in a study of blood T cells in healthy people across ages. Via MiXCR, TCRdb re-called the 5' RACE reads, giving one row per CDR3 protein. Of approximately 770,000 distinct CDR3 sequences in the sample, nearly 60% were seen once. Sequencing was performed on blood. These receptors came from a man aged 30 to 45 in good health. Each CDR3 is given with its conserved first and last residue. The D gene is left open where the match is weak. A row's size may be missing; if present it is once, few, many or a size class.

v_gene	j_gene	d_gene	abundance	CDR3nt	CDR3aa
TRBV11-2	TRBJ1-2	NA	NA	TGTGCCAGCAGCTCATGGGGGGGCGGTGGCTACACCTTC	CASSSWGGGGYTF
TRBV5-1	TRBJ1-4	TRBD1	once	TGCGCCAGCAGCTCCGGACAGGAGAAACTGTTTTTT	CASSSGQEKLFF
TRBV7-2	TRBJ2-7	NA	NA	TGTGCCAGCAGCCCCGGGGGGCTAGTGGCCTACGAGCAGTACTTC	CASSPGGLVAYEQYF
TRBV7-2	TRBJ2-3	TRBD2	NA	TGTGCCAGCAGCAAAACCCCGATCGGGGGGGGCCCGCATACGCAGTATTTT	CASSKTPIGGGPHTQYF
TRBV12-3/TRBV12-4	TRBJ2-6	NA	NA	TGTGCCAGCAGCCCCGGGTCGGCCGGTGGGGCCAACGTCCTGACTTTC	CASSPGSAGGANVLTF
TRBV27	TRBJ2-7	TRBD1	NA	TGTGCCAGCAGTTTATATACAGGGGCCTACGAGCAGTACTTC	CASSLYTGAYEQYF
TRBV20-1	TRBJ2-1	NA	NA	TGCAGTGTGGCGAAGAGCTCCTACAATGAGCAGTTCTTC	CSVAKSSYNEQFF
TRBV5-4	TRBJ1-1	TRBD1	NA	TGTGCCAGCAGCTTGGCTTTAGGTTGGCAGGGGGTGCGACAGGATACAAAGAACACTGAAGCTTTCTTT	CASSLALGWQGVRQDTKNTEAFF
TRBV12-3/TRBV12-4	TRBJ2-1	NA	few	TGTGCCAGCAGTTTTGGGGGGGCATCCTACAATGAGCAGTTCTTC	CASSFGGASYNEQFF
TRBV6-6	TRBJ1-1	NA	NA	TGTGCCAGCACCGCACACTCAGACAGTGACACTGAAGCTTTCTTT	CASTAHSDSDTEAFF
TRBV10-3	TRBJ2-1	TRBD2	NA	TGTGCCACCAGTGAAAGATCTCTAGCGGGAGTCTACGGTGAGCAGTTCTTC	CATSERSLAGVYGEQFF
TRBV20-1	TRBJ2-5	TRBD1	NA	TGCAGTGCTAGAGATTTCCAGCGAGGGGGCGGAGAGACCCAGTACTTC	CSARDFQRGGGETQYF
TRBV15	TRBJ2-1	NA	NA	TGTGCCACCAGCAGAGATGGGCGGAGTGGGGATGAGCAGTTCTTC	CATSRDGRSGDEQFF
TRBV27	TRBJ2-1	TRBD2	few	TGTGCCAGCAGTGCCAGACTAGCGGGAGATAGTGAGCAGTTCTTC	CASSARLAGDSEQFF
TRBV3-1	TRBJ1-2	TRBD1	once	TGTGCCAGCAGCCAAGATGGGACAGGGATGCGTGGCTACACCTTC	CASSQDGTGMRGYTF
TRBV6-2/TRBV6-3	TRBJ2-3	NA	NA	TGTGCCAGTCAGCAAGTCGGGGTTTCGCAGTATTTT	CASQQVGVSQYF
TRBV20-1	TRBJ2-5	TRBD2	many	TGCAGTGCTATTAGCGGGGGGGAAGAGACCCAGTACTTC	CSAISGGEETQYF
TRBV20-1	TRBJ2-1	NA	few	TGCAGTGCTACCAGAGGGTGGGGATACGAATACAATGAGCAGTTCTTC	CSATRGWGYEYNEQFF
TRBV7-9	TRBJ2-4	NA	NA	TGTGCCAGCAGCTCTAAAACGTCAGGTCCCGGGGTCAAAAACATTCAGTACTTC	CASSSKTSGPGVKNIQYF
TRBV7-2	TRBJ1-1	NA	NA	TGTGCCAGCAGGTCCTCCAAGGGCGGGTACACTGAAGCTTTCTTT	CASRSSKGGYTEAFF
TRBV4-1	TRBJ2-5	NA	many	TGTGCCAGCAGCTTATCCGGGCGAGAGACCCAGTACTTC	CASSLSGRETQYF
TRBV5-1	TRBJ1-2	NA	NA	TGCGCCAGCAGCTTGGGGCCGGGCACCCCAGATGGCTACACCTTC	CASSLGPGTPDGYTF
TRBV6-6	TRBJ1-4	NA	NA	TGTGCCAGCAGTTATGGCGGAGAGGATGAAAAACTGTTTTTT	CASSYGGEDEKLFF
TRBV7-2	TRBJ2-1	NA	NA	TGTGCCAGCAGCTTAGTGGGGAGTAGCGGCAGCTCCTACAATGAGCAGTTCTTC	CASSLVGSSGSSYNEQFF
TRBV20-1	TRBJ2-1	TRBD2	NA	TGCAGTGCCAAACATATAAGCCAGCGGGGGGGCTTTTTCGATGAGCAGTTCTTC	CSAKHISQRGGFFDEQFF
TRBV3-1	TRBJ1-1	NA	NA	TGTGCCAGCAGCCAAAAGGGAGTGGGCAGTAACACTGAAGCTTTCTTT	CASSQKGVGSNTEAFF
TRBV4-1	TRBJ2-7	NA	NA	TGCGCCAGCAGCCAAGGCAACGTCAATGAGCAGTACTTC	CASSQGNVNEQYF
TRBV7-2	TRBJ2-1	TRBD2	many	TGTGCCAGCAGGGGGACAAGAGGAGCGGGAGGGCGGGAAGAGCAGTTCTTC	CASRGTRGAGGREEQFF
TRBV9	TRBJ2-7	TRBD1	NA	TGTGCCAGCAGCGTACGGGACAGGGCTCTCTCCTACGAGCAGTACTTC	CASSVRDRALSYEQYF
TRBV4-3	TRBJ2-7	NA	NA	TGCGCCAGCAGCCAAGACCGCACGGGGAACTACGAGCAGTACTTC	CASSQDRTGNYEQYF
TRBV28	TRBJ2-1	NA	NA	TGTGCCAGCAGCCGTGGAGGGAGGAATGAGCAGTTCTTC	CASSRGGRNEQFF
TRBV24-1	TRBJ2-1	NA	few	TGTGCCACCAGTGATTTGCAAACAGCCTCCTACAATGAGCAGTTCTTC	CATSDLQTASYNEQFF
TRBV29-1	TRBJ1-2	NA	few	TGCAGCGTTGTGGGGGGGCAGGACTATGGCTACACCTTC	CSVVGGQDYGYTF
TRBV7-6	TRBJ2-3	NA	NA	TGTGCCAGTCGGTTAGCGGACGGTAGCACAGATACGCAGTATTTT	CASRLADGSTDTQYF
TRBV27	TRBJ1-1	NA	once	TGTGCCAGCAGTTTATTCGCAGGGGTCGGCACTGAAGCTTTCTTT	CASSLFAGVGTEAFF
TRBV4-3	TRBJ2-1	NA	NA	TGCGCCAGCAGCCAAGAAGTGCTGGTGCCCTACAATGAGCAGTTCTTC	CASSQEVLVPYNEQFF
TRBV20-1	TRBJ2-3	TRBD2	NA	TGCAGTGCTAGATCTGGCGGGGGGCAGGGAGATACGCAGTATTTT	CSARSGGGQGDTQYF
TRBV4-2	TRBJ2-1	NA	NA	TGTGCCAGCAGCCAAAAGGGGCGCGGCCAGCTAAGCGAGCAGTTCTTC	CASSQKGRGQLSEQFF
TRBV9	TRBJ2-3	NA	once	TGTGCCAGCAGCGTTGGGGCTCTATTGTGGGGGACAGATACGCAGTATTTT	CASSVGALLWGTDTQYF
TRBV15	TRBJ2-5	NA	few	TGTGCCACCAGCAGAGCCGCGTCAAACCAAGAGACCCAGTACTTC	CATSRAASNQETQYF
TRBV29-1	TRBJ2-1	NA	few	TGCAGCGTTGAACTCCCCTCCAAGGTAGATGAGCAGTTCTTC	CSVELPSKVDEQFF
TRBV29-1	TRBJ2-3	NA	NA	TGCAGCGTTGGGGTTTTGATGACAGATACGCAGTATTTT	CSVGVLMTDTQYF